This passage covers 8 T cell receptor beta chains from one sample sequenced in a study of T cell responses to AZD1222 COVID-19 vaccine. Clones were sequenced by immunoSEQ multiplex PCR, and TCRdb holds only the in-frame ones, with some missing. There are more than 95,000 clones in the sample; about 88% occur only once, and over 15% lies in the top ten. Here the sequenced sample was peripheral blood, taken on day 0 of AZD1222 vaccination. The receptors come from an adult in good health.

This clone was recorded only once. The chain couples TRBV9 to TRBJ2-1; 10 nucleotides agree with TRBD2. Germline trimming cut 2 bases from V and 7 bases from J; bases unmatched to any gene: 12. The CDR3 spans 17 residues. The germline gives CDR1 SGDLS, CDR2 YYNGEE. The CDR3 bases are TGTGCCAGCAGCGTCAGCGGGGGGGGAGATCCTCGGAATGAGCAGTTCTTC. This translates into CASSVSGGGDPRNEQFF. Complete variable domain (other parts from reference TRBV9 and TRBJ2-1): DSGVTQTPKHLITATGQRVTLRCSPRSGDLSVYWYQQSLDQGLQFLIQYYNGEERAKGNILERFSAQQFPDLHSELNLSSLELGDSALYFCASSVSGGGDPRNEQFFGPGTRLTVL.

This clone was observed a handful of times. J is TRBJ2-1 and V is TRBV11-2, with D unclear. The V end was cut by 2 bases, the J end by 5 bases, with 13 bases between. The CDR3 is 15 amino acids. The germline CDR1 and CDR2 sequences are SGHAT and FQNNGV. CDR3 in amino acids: CASSLYQSGDNEQFF. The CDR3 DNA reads TGTGCCAGCAGCTTATACCAGTCTGGGGACAATGAGCAGTTCTTC.

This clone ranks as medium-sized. The CDR3 loop is CASSLLDRGYNEQFF. Here the CDR3 DNA reads TGTGCCAGCAGCTTACTAGACCGAGGGTACAATGAGCAGTTCTTC. The chain carries TRBV7-6 and TRBJ2-1, with D possibly TRBD2 on 5 matching bases. The CDR3 consists of 15 residues. Trimming took off 2 bases at V and 4 bases at J, with 12 bases between the two ends. Germline V gene sequence: CDR1 SGHVS, CDR2 FNYEAQ.

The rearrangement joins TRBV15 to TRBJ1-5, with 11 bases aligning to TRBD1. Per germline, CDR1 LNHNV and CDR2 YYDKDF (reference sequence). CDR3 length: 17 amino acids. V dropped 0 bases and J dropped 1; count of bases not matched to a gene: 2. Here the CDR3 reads CATSRDGQGASNQPQHF. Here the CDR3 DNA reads TGTGCCACCAGCAGAGACGGACAGGGGGCGAGCAATCAGCCCCAGCATTTT.

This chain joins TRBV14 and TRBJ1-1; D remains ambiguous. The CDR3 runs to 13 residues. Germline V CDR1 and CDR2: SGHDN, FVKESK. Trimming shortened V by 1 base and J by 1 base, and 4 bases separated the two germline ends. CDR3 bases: TGTGCCAGCAGCCAAGTGGGGAACACTGAAGCTTTCTTT. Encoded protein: CASSQVGNTEAFF.

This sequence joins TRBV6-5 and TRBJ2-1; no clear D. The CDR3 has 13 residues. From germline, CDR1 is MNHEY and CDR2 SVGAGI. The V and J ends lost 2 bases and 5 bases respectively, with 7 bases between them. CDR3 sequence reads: CASSYLQDNEQFF. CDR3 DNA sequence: TGTGCCAGCAGTTACCTCCAGGACAATGAGCAGTTCTTC.

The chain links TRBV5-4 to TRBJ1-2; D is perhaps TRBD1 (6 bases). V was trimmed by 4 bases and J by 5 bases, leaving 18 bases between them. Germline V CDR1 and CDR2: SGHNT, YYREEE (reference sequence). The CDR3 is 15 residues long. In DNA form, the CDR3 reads TGTGCCAGCAGCGCCGGGACACTGGGCGTGTATGGCTACACCTTC. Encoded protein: CASSAGTLGVYGYTF.

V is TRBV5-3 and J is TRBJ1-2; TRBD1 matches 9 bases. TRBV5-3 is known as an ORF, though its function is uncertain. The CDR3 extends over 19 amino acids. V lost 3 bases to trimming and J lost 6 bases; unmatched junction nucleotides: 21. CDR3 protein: CARSWIRTGTGTPPDGYTF. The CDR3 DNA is TGTGCCAGAAGCTGGATACGCACGGGGACAGGGACTCCTCCGGATGGCTACACCTTC.